Each of the 26 T cell receptor beta chains below was sequenced from the same sample in a study of a mutant IDH1 vaccine in newly diagnosed glioma. TCRdb's table, derived via immunoSEQ multiplex PCR, lists solely in-frame clones and lacks some. The sample consists of tens of thousands of clones, around 80% of them appearing once. Time point in this sample: baseline, week 1 (first vaccination visit). This sample's treatment: pre-vaccination baseline after standard-of-care therapy. The input for sequencing was PBMCs, taken from a glioma patient treated with radiotherapy, temozolomide or both. These TCRs come from a woman aged 40 to 50 with glioma.

The chain couples TRBV12-1 to TRBJ1-5; TRBD1, as called in the table, went unchecked against the DNA. TRBV12-1 is a pseudogene locus. This CDR3 has 16 residues. The CDR3 protein is CASSDTRQGAGQPQHF. CDR3 nucleotide sequence: TGTGCCAGCAGCGATACCCGACAGGGGGCCGGGCAGCCCCAGCATTTT.

The rearrangement links TRBV15 to TRBJ1-1; D is undetermined. The ends were cut back, 5 bases at V and 0 bases at J, with 13 bases in the middle. The CDR3 extends over 15 amino acids. Per the germline V gene, CDR1 is LNHNV and CDR2 is YYDKDF (reference sequence). CDR3 amino acids: CATSATRQLNTEAFF. The CDR3 DNA follows: TGTGCCACCAGCGCCACGCGGCAGTTGAACACTGAAGCTTTCTTT.

This chain uses TRBV5-6 with TRBJ2-4, with 8 positions matching TRBD2. Germline trimming cut 5 bases from V and 4 bases from J; bases unmatched to any gene: 17. Germline assignment: CDR1 SGHDT and CDR2 YYEEEE. CDR3 size: 18 residues. The CDR3 sequence: CASSLALAGGRVKNIQYF. DNA for the CDR3: TGTGCCAGCAGTCTAGCCCTAGCGGGCGGCCGGGTAAAAAACATTCAGTACTTC.

A few counts support this clone. The genes are TRBV7-6 and TRBJ1-2; D unresolved. CDR1 is SGHVS, CDR2 FNYEAQ, per germline. V gave up 7 bases and J gave up 2 bases, with 11 bases separating them. The length of the CDR3 is 13 residues. The CDR3 sequence: CASTPGQNYGYTF. CDR3 nucleotides: TGTGCCAGCACCCCGGGCCAGAACTATGGCTACACCTTC. Full variable domain (rest looked up from reference TRBV7-6 and TRBJ1-2): GAGVSQSPRYKVTKRGQDVALRCDPISGHVSLYWYRQALGQGPEFLTYFNYEAQQDKSGLPNDRFSAERPEGSISTLTIQRTEQRDSAMYRCASTPGQNYGYTFGSGTRLTVV.

The chain couples TRBV10-2 to TRBJ1-5; D remains unclear. The germline V gene encodes CDR1 WSHSY and CDR2 SAAADI. There are 14 residues in the CDR3. Trimming stripped 2 bases from V and 1 base from J, with 6 bases between. In DNA form, the CDR3 reads TGCGCCAGCAGTGAGGTGCGGAGCAATCAGCCCCAGCATTTT. This sequence encodes CASSEVRSNQPQHF.

The V and J genes are TRBV19 and TRBJ1-2, with a possible D match to TRBD1 (6 bases). The CDR3 sequence is 14 residues long. The ends were cut back, 7 bases at V and 5 bases at J, with 17 bases in the middle. Germline lookup yields CDR1 LNHDA and CDR2 SQIVND (reference sequence). CDR3 loop: CASKPGTRVYGYTF. As DNA, the CDR3 is TGTGCCAGTAAACCCGGGACAAGAGTTTATGGCTACACCTTC.

CDR3 amino acids: CASRDRGAYEQYF. DNA for the CDR3: TGCGCCAGCCGGGACAGGGGGGCCTACGAGCAGTACTTC. V is TRBV5-1 and J is TRBJ2-7; the match to TRBD1 covers 11 bases. The CDR3 totals 13 residues. The ends lost 7 bases at V and 2 bases at J; junction bases unmatched: 2. The germline CDR1 and CDR2 sequences are SGHRS and YFSETQ.

The CDR3 DNA sequence: TGCGCCAGCAACTCCGAGGTGGTTTCGAGCTATGGCTACACCTTC. Residues: CASNSEVVSSYGYTF. This chain uses TRBV10-2 with TRBJ1-2; D unresolved. The CDR3 runs to 15 residues. The V end lost 7 bases, the J end lost 4 bases, and 19 bases lay between the germline ends. Germline V gene sequence: CDR1 WSHSY, CDR2 SAAADI.

V is TRBV6-1 and J is TRBJ2-7; D might be TRBD1 (5 bases). CDR1 is MNHNS, CDR2 SASEGT, per germline. There are 16 residues in the CDR3. Trimming left V 2 bases short and J 3 bases short, with 17 bases between. The CDR3 sequence is CASSEFETAYFYEQYF. Here the CDR3 DNA reads TGTGCCAGCAGTGAATTCGAGACAGCTTATTTCTACGAGCAGTACTTC.

This chain connects TRBV2 to TRBJ2-7; D gene uncertain. This CDR3 region has 10 residues. CDR1 and CDR2 (germline): SNHLY, FYNNEI. With 8 bases removed from V and 5 bases from J, the gap between germline ends came to 7 bases. The CDR3: CASVGNEQYF. CDR3 coding DNA: TGTGCCAGCGTGGGGAACGAGCAGTACTTC.

The chain uses TRBV2 and TRBJ2-2, with 8 bases aligning to TRBD2. The J segment lost 4 bases and the V segment lost 6 bases, leaving 13 bases of the junction unmatched. Germline V CDR1 and CDR2: SNHLY, FYNNEI. The CDR3 extends over 17 amino acids. The CDR3 bases are TGTGCCAGCAGGGCTATAGCGGGGAACGAGGGCACCGGGGAGCTGTTTTTT. Protein sequence: CASRAIAGNEGTGELFF.

The genes are TRBV6-1 and TRBJ2-7, with 9 bases identical to TRBD1. The germline gives CDR1 MNHNS, CDR2 SASEGT. The V segment lost 0 bases and the J segment 4 bases; nucleotides outside the gene matches: 4. The CDR3 covers 15 residues. This chain's CDR3 is CASSEAGTGSYEQYF. The CDR3 nucleotides read TGTGCCAGCAGTGAAGCGGGGACAGGGAGTTACGAGCAGTACTTC.

The V gene is TRBV19, the J gene TRBJ2-7; D might be TRBD1 or TRBD2, each matching 5 bases. Germline V gives CDR1 LNHDA, CDR2 SQIVND (reference sequence). CDR3 length: 14 residues. The ends were cut back, 9 bases at V and 4 bases at J, with 19 bases in the middle. The CDR3 is CASRNPRGVYEQYF. DNA of the CDR3: TGTGCCAGCAGAAACCCGAGGGGTGTATACGAGCAGTACTTC.

The V and J genes are TRBV6-5 and TRBJ2-7; the D call may be TRBD1 or TRBD2 (7 bases each). Trimming pared 2 bases from V and 6 bases from J, leaving 17 bases between. This CDR3 spans 15 amino acids. Germline V gene sequence: CDR1 MNHEY, CDR2 SVGAGI. The CDR3 bases are TGTGCCAGCAGTTACGGGGGGAGGGGGCGGGGCGAGCAGTACTTC. It is translated as CASSYGGRGRGEQYF.

The chain has TRBV6-5 and TRBJ1-6; D is ambiguous. The V end was cut by 7 bases, the J end by 7 bases, with 11 bases between. The CDR3 spans 13 residues. Germline lookup yields CDR1 MNHEY and CDR2 SVGAGI. The chain's CDR3 is CASTNGVNSPLHF. The CDR3 DNA reads as TGTGCCAGCACTAACGGGGTGAATTCACCCCTCCACTTT.

The sample holds a few counts of this clone. V usage is TRBV11-2 and J usage is TRBJ2-7; TRBD2 matches at 9 bases. Per germline, CDR1 SGHAT and CDR2 FQNNGV. J lost 5 bases, V lost 1 base, and 6 bases had no gene match. The CDR3 covers 15 residues. CDR3 region: CASSLVSGGTHEQYF. The CDR3 region has the DNA TGTGCCAGCAGCTTAGTTAGCGGGGGTACCCACGAGCAGTACTTC.

The chain is built from TRBV6-6 and TRBJ1-5, with TRBD1 as a possible D gene (5 bases). V was trimmed by 0 bases and J by 4 bases, leaving 7 bases between them. Germline assignment: CDR1 MNHNY and CDR2 SVGAGI (reference sequence). CDR3 length: 14 residues. CDR3 amino acids: CASSYSGGNQPQHF. The CDR3 bases are TGTGCCAGCAGTTACTCGGGGGGAAATCAGCCCCAGCATTTT.

In this sample, this clone turned up once. The gene calls are TRBV15 and TRBJ1-1, with D unresolved. This CDR3 has 14 amino acids. V was shortened by 3 bases and J by 0 bases, with 8 bases between the two germline ends. Per germline, CDR1 LNHNV and CDR2 YYDKDF (reference sequence). The CDR3 region is CATSSTVMNTEAFF. CDR3 nucleotides: TGTGCCACCAGCAGTACAGTCATGAACACTGAAGCTTTCTTT.

This clone showed up just a few times. This rearrangement joins TRBV10-1 to TRBJ1-1, with TRBD1 identical over 7 bases. The CDR3 sequence is 17 residues long. Germline V gives CDR1 WNHNN, CDR2 SYGVQD (reference sequence). The V and J ends lost 0 bases and 1 base, in that order; junction bases with no gene match: 8. The CDR3 DNA is TGCGCCAGCAGTGAGTCGAAGGGGGCTAACACGAACACTGAAGCTTTCTTT. This encodes CASSESKGANTNTEAFF.

In this sample, this clone turned up a few times. The V gene is TRBV19, the J gene TRBJ1-5; D is uncertain. The CDR3 runs to 9 residues. The ends were cut back, 8 bases at V and 8 bases at J, with 4 bases in the middle. Germline V gene lookup returns CDR1 LNHDA and CDR2 SQIVND (reference sequence). In DNA, the CDR3 is TGTGCCAGTGGAGAGCCCCAGCATTTT. Translating it yields CASGEPQHF.

In this sample, this clone turned up once. The J gene is TRBJ2-7, the V gene TRBV6-5, with 9 bases matching TRBD1. V dropped 5 bases and J dropped 12; count of bases not matched to a gene: 8. This CDR3 is built from 12 residues. Germline V CDR1 and CDR2: MNHEY, SVGAGI. CDR3 amino acids: CASSAGQGKTYF. CDR3 coding DNA: TGTGCCAGCAGTGCCGGACAGGGGAAAACGTACTTC.

This clone was found a few times. The chain uses TRBV27 and TRBJ2-7; 10 bases are a match to TRBD1. There are 15 residues in the CDR3. The V gene end was trimmed by 6 bases and the J gene end by 6 bases; junction bases not matched to a gene: 11. Germline CDR1 and CDR2: MNHEY and SMNVEV (reference sequence). This chain's CDR3 is CASRTGTGVLGEQYF. The CDR3 DNA reads as TGTGCCAGCAGAACCGGGACAGGGGTATTGGGCGAGCAGTACTTC.

The chain employs TRBV12-5 and TRBJ1-1; no definite D call. Trimming shortened V by 1 base and J by 4 bases, and 7 bases separated the two germline ends. Germline values: CDR1 LGHNT, CDR2 FRNRAP. This CDR3 region has 13 residues. CDR3 protein: CASGLDDGTEAFF. In nucleotides, the CDR3 is TGTGCTAGTGGTTTGGATGATGGCACTGAAGCTTTCTTT.

This chain links TRBV6-6 with TRBJ1-2; no firm D call. This CDR3 comprises 13 residues. V shed 8 bases and J shed 4 bases, with 14 bases lying between them. Per germline, CDR1 MNHNY and CDR2 SVGAGI (reference sequence). The CDR3 loop reads CASCRLPSYGYTF. In DNA, the CDR3 is TGTGCCAGCTGCCGGCTGCCTAGCTATGGCTACACCTTC.

This chain connects TRBV29-1 to TRBJ2-5; D call uncertain. The J call may be incorrect, as the DNA end agrees better with TRBJ2-7. The CDR3 has 13 residues. Germline CDR1 is SQVTM and CDR2 is ANQGSEA. The CDR3 DNA is TGCAGCGTTGAATGGGTTGGCTCCTACGAGCAGTACTTC. Its protein is CSVEWVGSYEQYF.

The J gene is TRBJ2-7, the V gene TRBV14; D not resolved. Germline-derived CDR1 and CDR2 are SGHDN and FVKESK. The CDR3 totals 13 residues. Trimming left V 0 bases short and J 6 bases short, with 9 bases between. CDR3 coding DNA: TGTGCCAGCAGCCAAGATTTAGTGACCGAGCAGTACTTC. This translates into CASSQDLVTEQYF.